Listed below are T cell receptor beta chains from one sample, sequenced in a study of vaccination and CD4 T cells after COVID-19. TCRdb reprocessed the PCR reads via MiXCR and lists one record per CDR3 protein. The sample lists 10,000 to 15,000 distinct CDR3 sequences, approximately 55% occurring once. No antigen is known for these receptors. The sequencing input was CD4+ T cells from blood, cultured in vitro. All receptors come from a human donor who had recovered from COVID-19. CDR3s leave out the opening cysteine and the closing phenylalanine or tryptophan. The D gene is left open where the match is weak.

v_gene	d_gene	CDR3aa
TRBV6-5	.	ASSYAPREKLF
TRBV12-3/TRBV12-4	.	ASSLQGGSPLH
TRBV7-6	.	ASSPSEGNTGELF
TRBV7-8	.	ASIPLASPQETQY
TRBV6-1	TRBD1	ASSEAERQGYGYT
TRBV5-6	.	ASSLVLRGIDNEQF
TRBV5-1	.	ASRNEPGPGLQETQY
TRBV12-3/TRBV12-4	.	ASSLTRTANSPLH
TRBV29-1	.	SVEGGTGANVLT
TRBV6-2/TRBV6-3	.	ASSYSAARAQY